Following are 26 T cell receptor beta chains from one sample sequenced in a study of blood T cell repertoires in COVID-19. The method was immunoSEQ multiplex PCR; TCRdb's version includes in-frame clones alone and lacks a portion of them. The data contain roughly 230,000 clones, roughly 85% of them singletons. The sequencing input was peripheral blood. The receptors derive from a man aged 45-60 years with COVID-19, enrolled during active disease.

V gene TRBV27 combines with J gene TRBJ2-7; TRBD1 matches 9 bases. V lost 5 bases, J lost 3 bases, and 14 bases stayed unmatched. Germline assignment: CDR1 MNHEY and CDR2 SMNVEV (reference sequence). This CDR3 has 17 residues. The DNA of the CDR3 is TGTGCCAGCAGTCGGATCGCGGGACAGGGTCTCTTCTACGAGCAGTACTTC. Translation gives CASSRIAGQGLFYEQYF.

This chain joins TRBV10-1 and TRBJ2-2; TRBD2 matches at 16 bases. The CDR3 is 18 amino acids. V lost 7 bases, J lost 3 bases, and 8 bases stayed unmatched. Per the germline V gene, CDR1 is WNHNN and CDR2 is SYGVQD (reference sequence). CDR3 in DNA: TGCGCCAGCAACGTAGGGACTAGCGGGGGGGTTTACACCGGGGAGCTGTTTTTT. It translates to CASNVGTSGGVYTGELFF.

The chain employs TRBV5-4 and TRBJ1-1, with unresolved D. CDR1 and CDR2 (germline): SGHNT, YYREEE (reference sequence). This CDR3 has 14 amino acids. V was pared by 4 bases and J by 5 bases, with 15 bases between. CDR3 loop: CASSLSKGGTEAFF. The CDR3 DNA sequence: TGTGCCAGCAGCCTAAGTAAGGGCGGGACTGAAGCTTTCTTT. The full variable domain, in which reference TRBV5-4 and TRBJ1-1 provide the parts outside the CDR3, is ETGVTQSPTHLIKTRGQQVTLRCSSQSGHNTVSWYQQALGQGPQFIFQYYREEENGRGNFPPRFSGLQFPNYSSELNVNALELDDSALYLCASSLSKGGTEAFFGQGTRLTVV.

The V and J genes are TRBV5-1 and TRBJ2-5; 9 nucleotides agree with TRBD2. Germline CDR1 and CDR2: SGHRS and YFSETQ. After removal of 4 bases from V and 7 bases from J, the junction contained 5 bases not matched to a gene. The CDR3 consists of 13 residues. The CDR3 loop reads CASSPSGTGTQYF. The DNA for the CDR3 is TGCGCCAGCAGCCCTAGCGGGACCGGGACCCAGTACTTC.

This clone was detected only a few times. The rearrangement uses TRBV5-5 and TRBJ2-5; 7 nucleotides align to TRBD1. CDR1 is SGHKS, CDR2 YYEKEE, per germline (reference sequence). The CDR3 covers 13 residues. Trimming at V came to 4 bases and at J to 4 bases, leaving 4 bases not matched to a gene. The DNA for the CDR3 is TGTGCCAGCAGCAGGGGGCGGTTAGAGACCCAGTACTTC. Protein product: CASSRGRLETQYF.

Concerning this clone: The junction differs from germline at one of its ends, possibly a read error. The chain is built from TRBV6-4 and TRBJ1-1; TRBD1 might be the D (6 bases). The CDR3 consists of 11 residues. The germline CDR1 and CDR2 sequences are MRHNA and SNTAGT. CDR3 sequence (DNA): TGTGCCAGCAGTGACCAGGGGCGGATGATCTTT. Its protein is CASSDQGRMIF.

The CDR3 coding sequence is TGTGCCAGCAGCCCGGATCCCTCGGGGACCTACGAGCAGTACTTC. As protein: CASSPDPSGTYEQYF. The chain uses TRBV5-5 and TRBJ2-7; a weak D match, TRBD2 (5 bases). CDR1 and CDR2 (germline): SGHKS, YYEKEE (reference sequence). The CDR3 sequence is 15 residues long. Between the trimmed V and J ends, which lost 4 bases and 2 bases, there was a span of 16 bases.

This chain connects TRBV3-1 (or the pseudogene TRBV3-2) to TRBJ2-3; D unclear. The CDR3 spans 15 residues. Trimming cost V 4 bases and J 4 bases, with 15 bases left between them. Germline values: CDR1 LGHDT, CDR2 YNNKEL (reference sequence). CDR3 nucleotides: TGTGCCAGCAGCCCGCGAAATATAGGAGCAGATACGCAGTATTTT. Its translation is CASSPRNIGADTQYF.

V and J are TRBV29-1 and TRBJ1-5; D call uncertain. CDR3 size: 13 residues. V was cut by 4 bases and J by 2 bases, with 9 bases left in between. In germline, CDR1 is SQVTM, CDR2 ANQGSEA. CDR3 in amino acids: CSVVERGNQPQHF. CDR3 coding DNA: TGCAGCGTTGTAGAGAGAGGCAATCAGCCCCAGCATTTT.

This sequence joins TRBV28 and TRBJ1-4; D perhaps matches TRBD1 (5 bases). The CDR3 has 15 residues. Germline-derived CDR1 and CDR2 are MDHEN and SYDVKM. Trimming left V 5 bases short and J 8 bases short, with 18 bases between. The CDR3 DNA reads as TGTGCCAGCAGTCTCGGACGGGGGAGGGGCGAAAAACTGTTTTTT. Protein: CASSLGRGRGEKLFF.

This chain joins TRBV4-2 and TRBJ1-2; TRBD1 agrees at 12 bases. The CDR3 sequence is 15 residues long. From germline, CDR1 is LGHNA and CDR2 YNFKEQ. V shed 3 bases and J 5 bases; nucleotides not matched to a gene: 4. CDR3 amino acids: CASSQGTGGPYGYTF. The DNA of the CDR3 is TGTGCCAGCAGCCAGGGGACAGGGGGCCCTTATGGCTACACCTTC.

This sequence joins TRBV27 and TRBJ2-2; 9 bases align to TRBD2. CDR3 size: 16 residues. V dropped 5 bases and J dropped 7; count of bases not matched to a gene: 11. Germline V lookup: CDR1 MNHEY, CDR2 SMNVEV (reference sequence). CDR3 amino acids: CASSPLGLAVGGELFF. The CDR3 DNA reads as TGTGCCAGCAGTCCCTTGGGACTAGCCGTTGGCGGGGAGCTGTTTTTT.

V gene TRBV5-5 combines with J gene TRBJ2-7; D remains unclear. CDR3 length: 14 residues. CDR1 and CDR2 from the germline V gene are SGHKS and YYEKEE (reference sequence). V was cut by 1 base and J by 2 bases, with 10 bases left in between. DNA for the CDR3: TGTGCCAGCAGCTTGTTATACACAACCTACGAGCAGTACTTC. Translated: CASSLLYTTYEQYF.

The chain combines TRBV4-1 with TRBJ1-3; tentative D call: TRBD1 (5 bases). The CDR3 runs to 15 residues. The ends were cut back, 0 bases at V and 2 bases at J, with 8 bases in the middle. Per germline, CDR1 MGHRA and CDR2 YSYEKL. As DNA, the CDR3 is TGCGCCAGCAGCCAAGATGGGGGGGCTGGAAACACCATATATTTT. It specifies CASSQDGGAGNTIYF.

This chain joins TRBV3-1 (or the pseudogene TRBV3-2) and TRBJ2-7, with no clear D. Germline values: CDR1 LGHDT, CDR2 YNNKEL (reference sequence). There are 11 residues in the CDR3. The V and J ends lost 3 bases and 5 bases respectively, with 5 bases between them. The DNA for the CDR3 is TGTGCCAGCAGCCAGAGAAACGAGCAGTACTTC. Its protein product is CASSQRNEQYF.

The chain couples TRBV23-1 to TRBJ1-5; 10 bases line up with TRBD1. Being an ORF, TRBV23-1 has a function that is uncertain. V lost 5 bases, J lost 7 bases, and 17 bases stayed unmatched. The CDR3 is made up of 18 amino acids. The CDR3 region has the DNA TGCGCCAGCAGTTTCAGGGGGACAGGGGAGAGAATCAGCCAGCCCCAGCATTTT. This encodes CASSFRGTGERISQPQHF.

The V call is TRBV7-2, the J call TRBJ2-5; 7 nucleotides match TRBD2. The CDR3 has 14 residues. V lost 5 bases, J lost 4 bases, and 7 bases stayed unmatched. Germline loops: CDR1 SGHTA, CDR2 FQGNSA. The CDR3 sequence is CASSPRLATETQYF. The DNA of the CDR3 is TGTGCCAGCAGCCCTCGACTAGCCACAGAGACCCAGTACTTC.

The V and J genes are TRBV18 and TRBJ1-4; TRBD1 aligns across 8 bases. V lost 5 bases, J lost 7 bases, and 9 bases stayed unmatched. This CDR3 is 15 amino acids long. In germline, CDR1 is KGHSH, CDR2 LQKENI. CDR3 nucleotide sequence: TGTGCCAGCTCAGTTCGGACAGGGAACGGTGAAAAACTGTTTTTT. It yields the protein CASSVRTGNGEKLFF.

The chain uses TRBV10-3 and TRBJ1-1; D ambiguous. V lost 11 bases, J lost 2 bases, and 15 bases lay in between. The germline V gene encodes CDR1 ENHRY and CDR2 SYGVKD. The CDR3 runs to 13 residues. The CDR3 reads CASSISLNTEAFF. CDR3 nucleotides: TGTGCCTCCTCAATTTCACTCAACACTGAAGCTTTCTTT.

This clone was detected only once. The chain links TRBV4-1 to TRBJ1-1; TRBD1 might be the D (6 bases). The V end was cut by 4 bases, the J end by 0 bases, with 15 bases between. CDR1 and CDR2 from the germline V gene are MGHRA and YSYEKL. The CDR3 loop spans 16 amino acids. The CDR3: CASSPRDKRLNTEAFF. CDR3 DNA: TGCGCCAGCAGCCCAAGGGACAAGAGATTGAACACTGAAGCTTTCTTT.

The V gene is TRBV4-3, the J gene TRBJ1-3; unclear D gene. The CDR3 extends over 16 amino acids. V was trimmed by 0 bases and J by 2 bases, leaving 11 bases between them. Germline V CDR1 and CDR2: LGHNA, YSLEER. For the CDR3, the DNA is TGCGCCAGCAGCCAAGACCCCGCGGCAGCTGGAAACACCATATATTTT. This translates into CASSQDPAAAGNTIYF.

This chain uses TRBV6-4 with TRBJ2-2; 9 bases are shared with TRBD2. CDR3 length equals 14 residues. Trimming removed 3 bases from V and 4 bases from J; junction bases left unmatched: 0. Looked up from germline, CDR1 is MRHNA and CDR2 is SNTAGT. DNA for the CDR3: TGTGCCAGCAGTGAGCGGGGGGGCACCGGGGAGCTGTTTTTT. Residues: CASSERGGTGELFF.

In its sample, this clone was seen once. This chain connects TRBV6-5 to TRBJ2-3; D is uncertain. The V end was cut by 0 bases, the J end by 3 bases, with 10 bases between. The CDR3 contains 15 residues. Germline values: CDR1 MNHEY, CDR2 SVGAGI. CDR3 in DNA: TGTGCCAGCAGTTACTCGGTGGCTTTGACAGATACGCAGTATTTT. It yields the protein CASSYSVALTDTQYF.

This sequence joins TRBV3-1 (or the pseudogene TRBV3-2) and TRBJ2-5; a weak D match, TRBD2 (7 bases). The CDR3 extends over 16 amino acids. Germline CDR1 LGHDT, CDR2 YNNKEL (reference sequence). V lost 0 bases and J 3 bases, leaving 14 bases between the germline ends. The CDR3 region is CASSQDPTGGKETQYF. The CDR3 coding sequence is TGTGCCAGCAGCCAAGACCCGACGGGGGGCAAAGAGACCCAGTACTTC.

For the CDR3, the DNA is TGCGCCAGCAGCACCGGGACAGGGGGCACCGGGGAGCTGTTTTTT. Amino acid sequence: CASSTGTGGTGELFF. The chain links TRBV5-1 to TRBJ2-2, with 11 positions matching TRBD1. This CDR3 is 15 amino acids long. J lost 4 bases, V lost 4 bases, and 3 bases had no gene match. Germline CDR1 reads SGHRS; CDR2 reads YFSETQ.

The chain recombines TRBV11-2 with TRBJ2-3, with 12 nucleotides matching TRBD1. Trimming removed 6 bases from V and 7 bases from J; junction bases left unmatched: 11. Germline values: CDR1 SGHAT, CDR2 FQNNGV. The CDR3 consists of 16 residues. CDR3 sequence: CASSLGTGGALNTQYF. The CDR3, as DNA: TGTGCCAGCAGTTTGGGGACAGGGGGCGCATTAAATACGCAGTATTTT.